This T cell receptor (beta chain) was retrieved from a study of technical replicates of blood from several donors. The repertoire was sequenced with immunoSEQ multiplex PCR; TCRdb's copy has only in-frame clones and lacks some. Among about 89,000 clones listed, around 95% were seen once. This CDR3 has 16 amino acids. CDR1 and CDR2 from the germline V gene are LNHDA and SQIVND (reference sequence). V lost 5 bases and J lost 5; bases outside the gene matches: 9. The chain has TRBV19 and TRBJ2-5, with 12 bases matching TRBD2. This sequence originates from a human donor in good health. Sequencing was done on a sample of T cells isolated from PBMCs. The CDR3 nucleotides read TGTGCCAGTAGTCGACTAGCGGGAGAGGTTGGGGAGACCCAGTACTTC. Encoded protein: CASSRLAGEVGETQYF.